Listed below are T cell receptor beta chains from one sample, sequenced in a study of cytomegalovirus exposure and HLA in healthy donors. Libraries were prepared by immunoSEQ multiplex PCR; TCRdb keeps only in-frame clonotypes and omits some of them. Its listing shows 95,000 to 150,000 clones. The source material was PBMCs. The receptors shown here come from a man aged 18 to 29 in good health and CMV-seronegative. Each CDR3 is given with its conserved first and last residue. The D gene is left open where the match is weak. The listing skips clone size in some rows; elsewhere it reads once, few, many or a size class.

>-|TRBV28|TRBD1|TRBJ1-5
CASSPGQGGQPQHF
TGTGCCAGCAGTCCGGGACAGGGAGGCCAGCCCCAGCATTTT
>-|TRBV19|TRBD2|TRBJ2-3
CASSSGGRQGTQYF
TGTGCCAGTTCTAGCGGGGGGAGACAGGGTACGCAGTATTTT
>-|TRBV9|-|TRBJ2-2
CASSVGGGFTGELFF
TGTGCCAGCAGCGTAGGAGGCGGATTCACCGGGGAGCTGTTTTTT
>-|TRBV7-8|-|TRBJ1-1
CASSWTVMNTEAFF
TGTGCCAGCAGCTGGACAGTTATGAACACTGAAGCTTTCTTT
>-|TRBV18|TRBD1|TRBJ1-4
CASSLTPGTGSEKLFF
TGTGCCAGCTCACTGACCCCCGGGACAGGGAGTGAAAAACTGTTTTTT
>-|TRBV11-3|TRBD2|TRBJ2-2
CASSFQPTSANTGELFF
TGTGCCAGCAGCTTCCAACCGACTAGCGCGAACACCGGGGAGCTGTTTTTT
>-|TRBV4-2|TRBD2|TRBJ2-1
CASSPAGELYNEQFF
TGTGCCAGCAGCCCTGCGGGGGAGCTCTACAATGAGCAGTTCTTC
>-|TRBV5-1|-|TRBJ2-3
CASSLAVDTQYF
TGCGCCAGCAGCTTGGCCGTAGATACGCAGTATTTT
>-|TRBV6-5|-|TRBJ1-5
CASSRTVDQPQHF
TGTGCCAGCAGTCGAACGGTAGATCAGCCCCAGCATTTT
>-|TRBV10-1|-|TRBJ2-5
CASSESVGAETQYF
TGCGCCAGCAGTGAGTCGGTGGGGGCCGAGACCCAGTACTTC
>-|TRBV6-6|-|TRBJ1-5
CASSLPALGHNQPQHF
TGTGCCAGCAGCCTCCCGGCTCTGGGGCACAATCAGCCCCAGCATTTT
>-|TRBV9|TRBD2|TRBJ2-1
CASSGQGGLAFEFSYNEQFF
TGTGCCAGCAGCGGACAAGGGGGACTAGCTTTCGAATTCTCCTACAATGAGCAGTTCTTC
>-|TRBV19|-|TRBJ2-3
CASSLQGRDTQYF
TGTGCCAGTAGTTTACAGGGTCGGGATACGCAGTATTTT
>-|TRBV28|-|TRBJ1-5
CASSLTSGANQPQHF
TGTGCCAGCAGTTTAACTTCTGGGGCAAACCAGCCCCAGCATTTT
>-|TRBV2|-|TRBJ2-2
CASTRVGGDTGELFF
TGTGCCAGCACTCGGGTTGGCGGTGACACCGGGGAGCTGTTTTTT
>-|TRBV28|-|TRBJ2-7
CASSPTWEAYEQYF
TGTGCCAGCAGCCCTACCTGGGAGGCCTACGAGCAGTACTTC
>-|TRBV10-1|TRBD2|TRBJ2-7
CATSTSGSYEQYF
TGCGCCACCTCGACTAGCGGATCCTACGAGCAGTACTTC
>-|TRBV7-9|TRBD2|TRBJ2-2
CASSFSGRTSGELFF
TGTGCCAGCAGCTTTAGCGGGAGAACATCCGGGGAGCTGTTTTTT
>-|TRBV10-2|TRBD1|TRBJ2-3
CATIEGQGSTDTQYF
TGCGCCACCATAGAGGGACAGGGGAGCACAGATACGCAGTATTTT
>-|TRBV2|-|TRBJ2-1
CATISGTNNEQFF
TGTGCCACGATTTCCGGGACAAACAATGAGCAGTTCTTC
>-|TRBV28|-|TRBJ2-2
CASSPMTSPTGELFF
TGTGCCAGCAGCCCGATGACTAGTCCAACCGGGGAGCTGTTTTTT
>-|TRBV2|TRBD1|TRBJ2-7
CASSDAGQASYEQYF
TGTGCCAGCAGTGATGCCGGACAGGCCTCCTACGAGCAGTACTTC
>-|TRBV11-3|-|TRBJ2-7
CASSLEAGAEQYF
TGTGCCAGCAGCTTAGAAGCAGGGGCCGAGCAGTACTTC
>-|TRBV5-1|TRBD1|TRBJ1-1
CASRKREGGNTEAFF
TGCGCCAGCAGGAAAAGGGAAGGGGGCAACACTGAAGCTTTCTTT
>-|TRBV13|TRBD1|TRBJ1-1
CASSLGGQSAFF
TGTGCCAGCAGCTTAGGGGGACAGTCAGCTTTCTTT
>-|TRBV15|TRBD2|TRBJ2-7
CATSIERGSYEQYF
TGTGCCACCAGCATTGAGCGGGGCTCCTACGAGCAGTACTTC
>-|TRBV28|TRBD1|TRBJ2-2
CASSSGTGSTGELFF
TGTGCCAGCAGCTCCGGGACAGGGAGCACCGGGGAGCTGTTTTTT
>-|TRBV7-9|TRBD1|TRBJ1-2
CASSRTLSTGNYGYTF
TGTGCCAGCAGCCGTACCCTCTCGACAGGGAACTATGGCTACACCTTC
>-|TRBV7-9|TRBD2|TRBJ2-1
CASEISGGTYEQFF
TGTGCCAGTGAAATTAGCGGGGGGACCTATGAGCAGTTCTTC
>medium-sized|TRBV6-6|-|TRBJ1-1
CASSYSPGRATEAFF
TGTGCCAGCAGTTACTCGCCCGGGAGGGCCACTGAAGCTTTCTTT
>-|TRBV30|TRBD1|TRBJ1-1
CAWRREDRLTEAFF
TGTGCCTGGCGCCGAGAGGACAGGCTCACTGAAGCTTTCTTT
>-|TRBV2|-|TRBJ1-2
CASSEEGLGAGYTF
TGTGCCAGCAGCGAGGAAGGTCTGGGTGCTGGCTACACCTTC
>-|TRBV29-1|TRBD1|TRBJ2-5
CSVRGGTVETQYF
TGCAGCGTGAGAGGGGGCACAGTGGAGACCCAGTACTTC
>-|TRBV4-1|-|TRBJ1-1
CASSQVSVNTEAFF
TGCGCCAGCAGCCAAGTAAGCGTGAACACTGAAGCTTTCTTT
>-|TRBV21-1|-|TRBJ2-5
CASGTGGVETQYF
TGTGCCAGCGGTACGGGAGGGGTAGAGACCCAGTACTTC
>-|TRBV19|-|TRBJ1-5
CASKGDTTYQPQHF
TGTGCCAGTAAGGGGGACACGACCTATCAGCCCCAGCATTTT
>-|TRBV5-8|-|TRBJ2-7
CASSRTVPYEQYF
TGTGCCAGCAGCCGCACAGTTCCCTACGAGCAGTACTTC
>-|TRBV5-5|-|TRBJ1-2
CASSWSPGHTNYGYTF
TGTGCCAGCAGCTGGAGCCCGGGACATACAAACTATGGCTACACCTTC
>-|TRBV5-1|TRBD1|TRBJ1-1
CASRRDRVTEAFF
TGCGCCAGCAGAAGGGACAGGGTCACTGAAGCTTTCTTT
>-|TRBV5-4|TRBD1|TRBJ1-1
CASSLDRGNTEAFF
TGTGCCAGCAGCTTGGACAGGGGGAACACTGAAGCTTTCTTT
>-|TRBV9|-|TRBJ2-3
CASSVVPEITDTQYF
TGTGCCAGCAGCGTAGTCCCGGAGATCACAGATACGCAGTATTTT